The 17 T cell receptor beta chains below all came from one sample that was sequenced in a study of cytomegalovirus exposure and HLA in healthy donors. Use of 60 Vbeta and 13 Jbeta primers characterized the PCR. The data were produced by immunoSEQ multiplex PCR, yet TCRdb's version contains in-frame clones alone and is incomplete. The repertoire holds roughly 220,000 clones, with about 74% as singletons. Sequenced input: PBMCs. These receptors came from a woman aged 25-40 years in good health and CMV-seronegative.

The chain carries TRBV2 and TRBJ2-1; D remains ambiguous. Germline CDR1 reads SNHLY; CDR2 reads FYNNEI. The ends were cut back, 1 base at V and 6 bases at J, with 10 bases in the middle. There are 14 residues in the CDR3. The CDR3 nucleotides are TGTGCCAGCAGTGAAGTTAGCTCCGGCAATGAGCAGTTCTTC. This gives the protein CASSEVSSGNEQFF. The whole variable domain, filled in from reference TRBV2 and TRBJ2-1, reads EPEVTQTPSHQVTQMGQEVILRCVPISNHLYFYWYRQILGQKVEFLVSFYNNEISEKSEIFDDQFSVERPDGSNFTLKIRSTKLEDSAMYFCASSEVSSGNEQFFGPGTRLTVL.

The chain joins TRBV11-2 to TRBJ2-5; 10 bases align to TRBD2. This CDR3 is 16 amino acids long. V was clipped by 2 bases and J by 0 bases; unmatched bases: 3. Germline V gene sequence: CDR1 SGHAT, CDR2 FQNNGV. CDR3 residues: CASSLRTSGNQETQYF. In DNA, the CDR3 is TGTGCCAGCAGCTTAAGGACTAGCGGTAACCAAGAGACCCAGTACTTC.

This clone was seen only a few times. The V and J genes are TRBV5-4 and TRBJ2-1, with 11 bases that match TRBD2. The CDR3 has 15 amino acids. Trimming took 4 bases from V and 4 from J; bases not matched to a gene: 4. The germline CDR1 and CDR2 sequences are SGHNT and YYREEE (reference sequence). In nucleotides, the CDR3 is TGTGCCAGCAGCGCCGGGACTAGCGGATACAATGAGCAGTTCTTC. Translating gives CASSAGTSGYNEQFF. Looking up the rest from reference TRBV5-4 and TRBJ2-1 gives the full variable domain: ETGVTQSPTHLIKTRGQQVTLRCSSQSGHNTVSWYQQALGQGPQFIFQYYREEENGRGNFPPRFSGLQFPNYSSELNVNALELDDSALYLCASSAGTSGYNEQFFGPGTRLTVL.

The chain links TRBV9 to TRBJ1-2; D not certain. Trimming stripped 3 bases from V and 5 bases from J, with 11 bases between. The germline CDR1 and CDR2 sequences are SGDLS and YYNGEE. The CDR3 runs 13 residues. CDR3 coding DNA: TGTGCCAGCAGCGGCGCATCGGAGTATGGCTACACCTTC. Protein sequence: CASSGASEYGYTF.

J is TRBJ2-7 and V is TRBV30, with 13 bases fitting TRBD2. Per germline, CDR1 GTSNPN and CDR2 SVGIG (reference sequence). The V segment lost 5 bases and the J segment 5 bases; nucleotides outside the gene matches: 9. The CDR3 has 15 residues. The CDR3 here is CAWEPGLAGTHEQYF. CDR3 DNA sequence: TGTGCCTGGGAACCGGGACTAGCGGGAACGCACGAGCAGTACTTC. Full variable domain (rest looked up from reference TRBV30 and TRBJ2-7): SQTIHQWPATLVQPVGSPLSLECTVEGTSNPNLYWYRQAAGRGLQLLFYSVGIGQISSEVPQNLSASRPQDRQFILSSKKLLLSDSGFYLCAWEPGLAGTHEQYFGPGTRLTVT.

The chain has TRBV10-3 and TRBJ1-5, with D perhaps matching TRBD1 (6 bases). Trimming left V 10 bases short and J 3 bases short, with 19 bases between. The germline V gene encodes CDR1 ENHRY and CDR2 SYGVKD. The CDR3 runs to 15 residues. Written as DNA, the CDR3 is TGTGCCACCATGGTTTTGCCAGGGGCCAATCAGCCCCAGCATTTT. This gives the protein CATMVLPGANQPQHF.

The V gene is TRBV11-3, the J gene TRBJ2-1; TRBD2 is a possible D gene (5 bases). Germline loops: CDR1 SGHNT, CDR2 YENEEA. The CDR3 sequence is 15 residues long. The germline V and J ends were trimmed by 4 bases and 4 bases, with 14 bases remaining between them. CDR3 loop: CASSSKPGRYNEQFF. CDR3 nucleotide sequence: TGTGCCAGCAGCTCTAAGCCGGGAAGGTACAATGAGCAGTTCTTC. Full variable domain (outside the CDR3, taken from reference TRBV11-3 and TRBJ2-1): EAGVVQSPRYKIIEKKQPVAFWCNPISGHNTLYWYLQNLGQGPELLIRYENEEAVDDSQLPKDRFSAERLKGVDSTLKIQPAELGDSAVYLCASSSKPGRYNEQFFGPGTRLTVL.

Only a few counts were recorded for this clone. The rearrangement uses TRBV9 and TRBJ2-1; D unresolved. The CDR3 totals 14 residues. With 1 base removed from V and 6 bases from J, the gap between germline ends came to 11 bases. Looked up from germline, CDR1 is SGDLS and CDR2 is YYNGEE. The CDR3 sequence: CASSVTPPSNEQFF. The CDR3 DNA follows: TGTGCCAGCAGCGTAACCCCTCCGAGCAATGAGCAGTTCTTC.

V usage is TRBV6-1 and J usage is TRBJ1-2; tentatively, D is TRBD1 (5 bases). The CDR3 contains 11 residues. CDR1 is MNHNS and CDR2 is SASEGT in the germline V gene. The V and J ends lost 6 bases and 6 bases respectively, with 8 bases between them. CDR3 sequence (DNA): TGTGCCAGCAGGGAGACAGATGGCTACACCTTC. Translated, it gives CASRETDGYTF.

J is TRBJ1-4 and V is TRBV6-1, with a weak D call TRBD1 (5 bases). Germline-derived CDR1 and CDR2 are MNHNS and SASEGT. Trimming removed 4 bases at V and 0 bases at J, with 9 bases between. The CDR3 totals 15 residues. The CDR3 reads CASSVGHTTNEKLFF. CDR3 sequence (DNA): TGTGCCAGCAGTGTCGGACACACAACTAATGAAAAACTGTTTTTT.

V is TRBV5-4 and J is TRBJ1-3; possibly TRBD1 for D (6 bases). V lost 5 bases and J 0 bases, leaving 9 bases between the germline ends. This CDR3 is built from 14 residues. Germline V gene sequence: CDR1 SGHNT, CDR2 YYREEE (reference sequence). The CDR3 loop is CASRQGTSGNTIYF. The CDR3 bases are TGTGCCAGCAGACAGGGAACCTCTGGAAACACCATATATTTT.

CDR3 DNA: TGTGCCAGCAGCGAGGACAGGGGGCGAGAGCATGGCTACACCTTC. This codes for CASSEDRGREHGYTF. The genes are TRBV9 and TRBJ1-2, with 11 bases aligning to TRBD1. The V gene end was trimmed by 3 bases and the J gene end by 6 bases; junction bases not matched to a gene: 7. CDR3 size: 15 residues. Germline values: CDR1 SGDLS, CDR2 YYNGEE.

The chain has TRBV6-5 and TRBJ1-2; D is possibly TRBD1 (5 bases). The V gene's germline CDR1 is MNHEY and CDR2 SVGAGI. The CDR3 sequence is 13 residues long. With 2 bases removed from V and 8 bases from J, the gap between germline ends came to 12 bases. The CDR3 nucleotides are TGTGCCAGCAGTTACGGGGACTATGACGGCTACACCTTC. Residues: CASSYGDYDGYTF.

This clone came up a few times. V is TRBV29-1 and J is TRBJ2-1, with 9 bases matching TRBD1. The CDR3 contains 13 residues. Germline values: CDR1 SQVTM, CDR2 ANQGSEA. The J segment lost 5 bases and the V segment lost 5 bases, leaving 4 bases of the junction unmatched. Here the CDR3 reads CSVTGGWDNEQFF. Written as DNA, the CDR3 is TGCAGCGTTACAGGGGGCTGGGACAATGAGCAGTTCTTC.

V usage is TRBV5-6 and J usage is TRBJ1-4; 7 bases map to TRBD1. Germline loops: CDR1 SGHDT, CDR2 YYEEEE. J gave up 6 bases and V 3 bases, and 5 bases lay outside the gene matches. There are 14 residues in the CDR3. DNA of the CDR3: TGTGCCAGCAGCTCGACAGGGCTGGATGAAAAACTGTTTTTT. Encoded protein: CASSSTGLDEKLFF.

V usage is TRBV6-6 and J usage is TRBJ1-5; 7 nucleotides line up with TRBD1. Germline loops: CDR1 MNHNY, CDR2 SVGAGI (reference sequence). Germline trimming cut 7 bases from V and 5 bases from J; bases unmatched to any gene: 5. This CDR3 is 13 amino acids long. The CDR3 DNA sequence: TGTGCCAGCAAGGAGACAGGGTATCAGCCCCAGCATTTT. Translated, it gives CASKETGYQPQHF.

The chain combines TRBV7-6 with TRBJ1-4; D is unresolved. CDR3 length: 17 amino acids. V lost 3 bases to trimming and J lost 0 bases, with 14 bases between them. Per the germline V gene, CDR1 is SGHVS and CDR2 is FNYEAQ. CDR3 sequence: CASSFHRYVATNEKLFF. CDR3 DNA: TGTGCCAGCAGCTTCCACAGATACGTTGCAACTAATGAAAAACTGTTTTTT.